These 32 T cell receptor beta chains came from one sample sequenced in a study of CD8+ T cells in alopecia areata. RNA was isolated and reverse transcribed to cDNA, the sequencing template. The assay was immunoSEQ multiplex PCR, and TCRdb's table has in-frame clones only and misses some. The table records about 30,000 clones, more than 55% of them present only once. Sequencing was done on a sample of NKG2D-high CD8+ T cells sorted from blood. The receptors stem from a human donor with alopecia areata.

The chain couples TRBV27 to TRBJ2-7; 8 bases are shared with TRBD1. Per the germline V gene, CDR1 is MNHEY and CDR2 is SMNVEV (reference sequence). V dropped 3 bases and J dropped 3; count of bases not matched to a gene: 7. This CDR3 comprises 15 residues. This chain's CDR3 is CASSLTGVNFYEQYF. CDR3 DNA: TGTGCCAGCAGTTTGACAGGGGTCAACTTCTACGAGCAGTACTTC.

V usage is TRBV2 and J usage is TRBJ2-5; the D call may be TRBD1 or TRBD2 (6 bases each). This CDR3 contains 17 residues. V was pared by 2 bases and J by 2 bases, with 18 bases between. Germline V gives CDR1 SNHLY, CDR2 FYNNEI. The CDR3 DNA reads as TGTGCCAGCAGTGAATTTAGCCGGGGGCGATTTCAAGAGACCCAGTACTTC. Translated, it gives CASSEFSRGRFQETQYF.

This chain links TRBV7-2 with TRBJ2-1, with TRBD2 identical over 8 bases. Germline assignment: CDR1 SGHTA and CDR2 FQGNSA. CDR3 size: 14 residues. The V segment lost 4 bases and the J segment 5 bases; nucleotides outside the gene matches: 4. The CDR3 reads CASSSGLENNEQFF. For the CDR3, the DNA is TGTGCCAGCAGCTCGGGACTAGAGAACAATGAGCAGTTCTTC. Full variable domain (outside the CDR3, taken from reference TRBV7-2 and TRBJ2-1): GAGVSQSPSNKVTEKGKDVELRCDPISGHTALYWYRQSLGQGLEFLIYFQGNSAPDKSGLPSDRFSAERTGGSVSTLTIQRTQQEDSAVYLCASSSGLENNEQFFGPGTRLTVL.

The chain recombines TRBV27 with TRBJ2-4, with 7 bases matching TRBD2. J lost 8 bases, V lost 6 bases, and 10 bases had no gene match. Germline V gives CDR1 MNHEY, CDR2 SMNVEV (reference sequence). The CDR3 consists of 14 residues. CDR3 region: CASRSGMGVDIQYF. The DNA of the CDR3 is TGTGCCAGCAGGAGCGGGATGGGGGTAGACATTCAGTACTTC.

This chain connects TRBV10-3 to TRBJ2-7; D gene unclear. The germline gives CDR1 ENHRY, CDR2 SYGVKD. The CDR3 extends over 11 amino acids. Between the trimmed V and J ends, which lost 10 bases and 2 bases, there was a span of 9 bases. CDR3 residues: CATGEAYEQYF. The CDR3, as DNA: TGTGCCACAGGCGAAGCCTACGAGCAGTACTTC.

The chain joins TRBV7-8 to TRBJ2-1, with D perhaps TRBD1 (5 bases). The germline V gene encodes CDR1 SGHVS and CDR2 FQNEAQ. Trimming took 1 base from V and 12 from J, leaving 10 bases between them. This CDR3 region has 12 residues. The CDR3 is CASSLGGVGQFF. CDR3 sequence (DNA): TGTGCCAGCAGCTTAGGGGGCGTTGGGCAGTTCTTC.

This clone came up a few times. The rearrangement joins TRBV6-9 to TRBJ2-3, with 7 bases aligning to TRBD1. The CDR3 sequence is 13 residues long. Germline CDR1 and CDR2: MNHGY and SVAAGI. V shed 10 bases, J shed 2 bases, and the junction held 6 bases outside the gene matches. CDR3 sequence: CATPRGYTDTQYF. CDR3 nucleotide sequence: TGTGCCACCCCCAGGGGGTACACAGATACGCAGTATTTT.

The chain couples TRBV4-2 to TRBJ2-7; TRBD2 matches 9 bases. CDR3 size: 16 residues. Trimming removed 1 base from V and 4 bases from J; junction bases left unmatched: 8. Germline CDR1 LGHNA, CDR2 YNFKEQ. The CDR3 is CASSQGASGISYEQYF. The CDR3 DNA is TGTGCCAGCAGCCAAGGCGCTAGCGGGATTTCGTACGAGCAGTACTTC.

This rearrangement joins TRBV29-1 to TRBJ2-3; perhaps TRBD2 as D (7 bases). Germline values: CDR1 SQVTM, CDR2 ANQGSEA. The CDR3 consists of 14 residues. V was shortened by 4 bases and J by 4 bases, with 15 bases between the two germline ends. Here the CDR3 reads CSVVLAGAADTQYF. The CDR3 DNA reads as TGCAGCGTTGTCCTGGCGGGGGCGGCAGATACGCAGTATTTT.

The chain joins TRBV27 to TRBJ2-1; 9 bases agree with TRBD1. This CDR3 comprises 16 residues. CDR1 is MNHEY, CDR2 SMNVEV, per germline (reference sequence). V gave up 6 bases and J gave up 9 bases; unmatched junction bases: 15. The CDR3 sequence is CASSINPGQGFIEQFF. CDR3 in DNA: TGTGCCAGCAGCATCAACCCGGGACAGGGATTCATTGAGCAGTTCTTC.

The gene calls are TRBV7-9 and TRBJ2-2; D call uncertain. Germline lookup yields CDR1 SEHNR and CDR2 FQNEAQ (reference sequence). V dropped 2 bases and J dropped 6 bases, with 4 bases sitting between them. The CDR3 is made up of 12 amino acids. DNA for the CDR3: TGTGCCAGCAGCTTAAGTCCCGGGGAGCTGTTTTTT. Protein sequence: CASSLSPGELFF. Supplemented by reference TRBV7-9 and TRBJ2-2, the full variable domain reads DTGVSQNPRHKITKRGQNVTFRCDPISEHNRLYWYRQTLGQGPEFLTYFQNEAQLEKSRLLSDRFSAERPKGSFSTLEIQRTEQGDSAMYLCASSLSPGELFFGEGSRLTVL.

This clone was seen only a few times. V is TRBV7-9 and J is TRBJ2-3; no reliable D call. The CDR3 sequence is 13 residues long. V was trimmed by 5 bases and J by 4 bases, leaving 10 bases between them. Per the germline V gene, CDR1 is SEHNR and CDR2 is FQNEAQ (reference sequence). Here the CDR3 reads CASSPPAPDTQYF. The CDR3 region has the DNA TGTGCCAGCAGCCCCCCGGCACCAGATACGCAGTATTTT.

The chain joins TRBV4-1 to TRBJ2-1; 7 nucleotides match TRBD2. CDR1 and CDR2 from the germline V gene are MGHRA and YSYEKL. The trim removed 4 bases at V and 9 bases at J, leaving 12 bases unmatched. There are 15 residues in the CDR3. The CDR3 region is CASSPLRAGVSEQFF. Written as DNA, the CDR3 is TGCGCCAGCAGCCCTCTGAGGGCGGGAGTTAGTGAGCAGTTCTTC.

V and J are TRBV7-9 and TRBJ2-3; D unclear. CDR1 and CDR2 from the germline V gene are SEHNR and FQNEAQ (reference sequence). The CDR3 spans 14 residues. V dropped 5 bases and J dropped 3 bases, with 12 bases sitting between them. The CDR3 is CASSQPTLTDTQYF. The CDR3 nucleotides read TGTGCCAGCAGCCAACCGACTCTGACAGATACGCAGTATTTT.

The gene calls are TRBV5-6 and TRBJ2-1, with 7 bases identical to TRBD2. The germline gives CDR1 SGHDT, CDR2 YYEEEE. This CDR3 spans 15 amino acids. J lost 3 bases, V lost 6 bases, and 9 bases had no gene match. CDR3 coding DNA: TGTGCCAGCACCTACGGGGGGACTGTCTACAATGAGCAGTTCTTC. Translated: CASTYGGTVYNEQFF.

This clone was seen more than once but under ten times. This rearrangement joins TRBV29-1 to TRBJ2-1; no reliable D call. The CDR3 sequence is 12 residues long. Trimming cost V 3 bases and J 7 bases, with 10 bases left between them. Germline-derived CDR1 and CDR2 are SQVTM and ANQGSEA. CDR3 residues: CSVDFVANEQFF. CDR3 nucleotide sequence: TGCAGCGTTGATTTCGTGGCTAATGAGCAGTTCTTC.

V usage is TRBV11-2 and J usage is TRBJ2-5, with TRBD2 as a possible D gene (7 bases). CDR1 and CDR2 from the germline V gene are SGHAT and FQNNGV. CDR3 size: 18 residues. V lost 2 bases to trimming and J lost 4 bases, with 23 bases between them. The CDR3 region is CASSLSGAGREIGETQYF. CDR3 coding DNA: TGTGCCAGCAGCTTATCGGGGGCGGGGAGGGAGATTGGAGAGACCCAGTACTTC.

This chain joins TRBV7-9 and TRBJ2-4, with D perhaps matching TRBD1 or TRBD2 (5 bases each). This CDR3 is built from 13 residues. CDR1 and CDR2 (germline): SEHNR, FQNEAQ (reference sequence). The germline V and J ends were trimmed by 5 bases and 9 bases, with 14 bases remaining between them. The CDR3 sequence is CASSPPGARIQYF. CDR3 nucleotides: TGTGCCAGCAGCCCTCCCGGGGCTCGCATTCAGTACTTC. Filled out from reference TRBV7-9 and TRBJ2-4, the complete variable domain reads DTGVSQNPRHKITKRGQNVTFRCDPISEHNRLYWYRQTLGQGPEFLTYFQNEAQLEKSRLLSDRFSAERPKGSFSTLEIQRTEQGDSAMYLCASSPPGARIQYFGAGTRLSVL.

The chain joins TRBV27 to TRBJ1-1; unclear D gene. CDR1 and CDR2 from the germline V gene are MNHEY and SMNVEV (reference sequence). The CDR3 spans 13 residues. Trimming took 2 bases from V and 1 from J, leaving 5 bases between them. This CDR3 reads CASSLQENTEAFF. CDR3 nucleotides: TGTGCCAGCAGTTTACAGGAGAACACTGAAGCTTTCTTT.

The V gene is TRBV27, the J gene TRBJ2-3; TRBD1 aligns across 9 bases. J gave up 4 bases and V 5 bases, and 10 bases lay outside the gene matches. Germline V gene lookup returns CDR1 MNHEY and CDR2 SMNVEV (reference sequence). The CDR3 is 16 amino acids. CDR3 amino acids: CASSLGTGNLADTQYF. The CDR3 bases are TGTGCCAGCAGTCTCGGGACAGGGAATTTAGCAGATACGCAGTATTTT.

The chain combines TRBV7-2 with TRBJ2-3; 8 bases are a match to TRBD2. The CDR3 spans 16 residues. Germline V CDR1 and CDR2: SGHTA, FQGNSA. Germline trimming cut 4 bases from V and 2 bases from J; bases unmatched to any gene: 8. The CDR3 DNA reads TGTGCCAGCAGCTCCCCCGGGACTAGGGCCACAGATACGCAGTATTTT. This codes for CASSSPGTRATDTQYF.

The rearrangement links TRBV19 to TRBJ2-7; a weak D match, TRBD1 (5 bases). This CDR3 region has 14 residues. V was shortened by 2 bases and J by 2 bases, with 10 bases between the two germline ends. Germline values: CDR1 LNHDA, CDR2 SQIVND (reference sequence). CDR3 coding DNA: TGTGCCAGTAGTATATTCGACAGTACCTACGAGCAGTACTTC. Protein sequence: CASSIFDSTYEQYF.

This clone was counted a few times. The CDR3 sequence: CASSQGKASETQYF. CDR3 nucleotide sequence: TGCGCCAGCAGCCAAGGCAAAGCGTCGGAGACCCAGTACTTC. V gene TRBV4-1 combines with J gene TRBJ2-5; unclear D gene. Germline V gene lookup returns CDR1 MGHRA and CDR2 YSYEKL. The CDR3 sequence is 14 residues long. Trimming left V 1 base short and J 5 bases short, with 11 bases between.

There are a few counts of this clone. The CDR3 sequence is CASSLPEFNTEAFF. The CDR3 nucleotides read TGCGCCAGCAGCTTGCCAGAATTCAACACTGAAGCTTTCTTT. The chain employs TRBV5-1 and TRBJ1-1; D remains ambiguous. There are 14 residues in the CDR3. Per germline, CDR1 SGHRS and CDR2 YFSETQ. Trimming took off 1 base at V and 2 bases at J, with 9 bases between the two ends.

The V and J genes are TRBV4-1 and TRBJ1-1, with 7 bases that match TRBD1. The V and J ends lost 1 base and 0 bases, in that order; junction bases with no gene match: 8. This CDR3 comprises 17 residues. Germline V CDR1 and CDR2: MGHRA, YSYEKL. The CDR3 DNA reads TGCGCCAGCAGCCAAGCCGCCCCAGGGGGACTGAACACTGAAGCTTTCTTT. Translated: CASSQAAPGGLNTEAFF.

This sequence joins TRBV7-2 and TRBJ2-2; no clear D gene. V was shortened by 3 bases and J by 8 bases, with 7 bases between the two germline ends. Germline CDR1 is SGHTA and CDR2 is FQGNSA. The CDR3 runs 12 residues. CDR3 region: CASSLTPGELFF. In nucleotides, the CDR3 is TGTGCCAGCAGCTTGACCCCTGGGGAGCTGTTTTTT.

The chain combines TRBV4-1 with TRBJ2-7; D could derive from TRBD1 or TRBD2 (6 bases each). V lost 0 bases and J 0 bases, leaving 9 bases between the germline ends. Germline V gene lookup returns CDR1 MGHRA and CDR2 YSYEKL. The CDR3 runs to 15 residues. The chain's CDR3 is CASSQDRGGSYEQYF. The CDR3 coding sequence is TGCGCCAGCAGCCAAGACAGGGGAGGCTCCTACGAGCAGTACTTC.

V gene TRBV11-3 combines with J gene TRBJ1-1, with D unresolved. Germline V gene sequence: CDR1 SGHNT, CDR2 YENEEA. The CDR3 totals 13 residues. Trimming took off 4 bases at V and 5 bases at J, with 11 bases between the two ends. CDR3 DNA: TGTGCCAGCAGCTCGACTCTGGAAACTGAAGCTTTCTTT. This translates into CASSSTLETEAFF.

This chain links TRBV5-1 with TRBJ1-1; D unresolved. Germline V lookup: CDR1 SGHRS, CDR2 YFSETQ. The CDR3 extends over 15 amino acids. Deletions cut 0 bases from V and 0 bases from J, with 9 bases between. CDR3: CASSLGRIMNTEAFF. The CDR3 DNA reads as TGCGCCAGCAGCTTGGGCCGAATCATGAACACTGAAGCTTTCTTT.

V usage is TRBV27 and J usage is TRBJ1-2; D ambiguous. CDR1 and CDR2 from the germline V gene are MNHEY and SMNVEV (reference sequence). CDR3 length equals 13 residues. Deletions cut 0 bases from V and 2 bases from J, with 4 bases between. The CDR3 loop reads CASSLSQNYGYTF. The CDR3 DNA reads TGTGCCAGCAGTTTATCACAGAACTATGGCTACACCTTC.

The chain uses TRBV7-9 and TRBJ1-5; TRBD1 matches at 8 bases. Germline CDR1 and CDR2: SEHNR and FQNEAQ (reference sequence). CDR3 length: 18 residues. Trimming at V came to 5 bases and at J to 0 bases, leaving 12 bases not matched to a gene. CDR3 region: CASSATPGTGPSNQPQHF. DNA of the CDR3: TGTGCCAGCAGCGCCACGCCCGGGACAGGACCTAGCAATCAGCCCCAGCATTTT. The full variable domain, completed using reference TRBV7-9 and TRBJ1-5, is DTGVSQNPRHKITKRGQNVTFRCDPISEHNRLYWYRQTLGQGPEFLTYFQNEAQLEKSRLLSDRFSAERPKGSFSTLEIQRTEQGDSAMYLCASSATPGTGPSNQPQHFGDGTRLSIL.

The V and J genes are TRBV27 and TRBJ1-6; D uncertain. CDR1 MNHEY and CDR2 SMNVEV come from the germline V gene (reference sequence). The length of the CDR3 is 10 residues. V lost 9 bases to trimming and J lost 15 bases, with 12 bases between them. The CDR3 DNA reads as TGTGCCAGGACAATATTGGTCCTCCACTTT. It translates to CARTILVLHF.